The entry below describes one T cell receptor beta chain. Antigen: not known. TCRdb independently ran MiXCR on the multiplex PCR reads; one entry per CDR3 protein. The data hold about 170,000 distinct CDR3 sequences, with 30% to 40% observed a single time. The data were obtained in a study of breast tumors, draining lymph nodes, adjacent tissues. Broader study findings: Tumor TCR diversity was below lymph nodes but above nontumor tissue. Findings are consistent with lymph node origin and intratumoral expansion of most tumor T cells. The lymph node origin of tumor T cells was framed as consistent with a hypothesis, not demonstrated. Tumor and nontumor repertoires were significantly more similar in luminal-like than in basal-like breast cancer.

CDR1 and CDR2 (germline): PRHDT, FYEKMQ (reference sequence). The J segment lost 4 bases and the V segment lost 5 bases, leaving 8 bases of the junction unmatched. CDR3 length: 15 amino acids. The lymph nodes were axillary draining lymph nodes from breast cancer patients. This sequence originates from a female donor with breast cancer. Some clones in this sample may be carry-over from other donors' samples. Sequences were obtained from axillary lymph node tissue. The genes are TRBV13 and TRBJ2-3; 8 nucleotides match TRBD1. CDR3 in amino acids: CASSRDRGFADTQYF. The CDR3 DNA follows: TGTGCCAGCAGCCGCGACAGGGGTTTCGCAGATACGCAGTATTTT.